This T cell receptor beta chain was profiled in a study of tumor and adjacent non-tumor tissue in lung cancer. Study context: The cohort had around twelve adenocarcinoma, 2 squamous cell and 1 small cell patients. Each sample yielded a few million productive TCRbeta reads on average.

The CDR3 sequence is 13 residues long. CDR1 is SGHAT, CDR2 FQNNGV, per germline. Of note for this clonotype: The antigen is not known. The germline gene is not matched at one end of the junction; a read error may be the cause.

No cell sorting was done before RNA was extracted from the tissue. Distant lung tissue was collected more than 3 cm away from the tumor edge. Three rounds of nested PCR, following a modified ARM-PCR protocol, produced the TCRbeta library. TCRdb itself ran the multiplex PCR reads through MiXCR, one entry per CDR3 protein. The table lists around 75,000 distinct CDR3 sequences, 55% to 70% of them singletons. Whole-study results and caveats: Top 100 clones took a larger repertoire share in normal lung. Tumor tissue had significantly higher TCR diversity than normal lung.

Sequences were obtained from distant non-tumor lung tissue. This chain connects TRBV11-2 to TRBJ2-3; maybe TRBD1 (5 bases). The TCR originated in a woman between 45 and 60 years old with non-small cell lung cancer. CDR3 loop: CVSSLEVTATQYF. The CDR3 DNA sequence: TGTGTCAGCAGCTTGGAAGTGACAGCTACGCAGTATTTT.